This T cell receptor beta chain emerged from a study of blood T cell repertoires in COVID-19 (dated by TCRdb to 2019 to 2021). For context, the study as a whole: Samples from collaborators originated in the United States, Italy and Spain and spanned both the acute and convalescent phases of COVID-19. The prospective study material was composed of cDNA or gDNA derived from T cells, B-cell-depleted T cells, or PBMCs. The dataset comprised deeply sampled blood TCRbeta repertoires from subjects exposed to, actively infected with, or recovered from COVID-19. The repertoires were made available in a free public database intended to serve as a resource for research on the immune response to SARS-CoV-2. The samples were drawn from the first 160 participants of the ongoing ImmuneRACE study and from 1,254 subjects provided by 6 global collaborators. The sample metadata nearly always contained a de-identified subject ID, COVID-19 status, age in years and sex. Where HLA class I and class II types were available, the types were taken from metadata supplied by the sample provider, not from assay-based typing.

About this clone itself: The antigen this receptor binds is unknown. Per-base quality was not reported, and no clone a single base away is much larger than it.

The study at large found these results: The amount of clinical and demographic metadata varied by source and participant and was provided uncurated.

TCRbeta CDR3 regions were amplified from genomic DNA by means of the immunoSEQ Assay, a bias-controlled multiplex PCR. The authors' analysis ran thus. Nucleated cell counts per sample were estimated from amplification of reference gene primers within the assay. To quantify the absolute abundance of each unique TCRbeta CDR3 rearrangement, sequence reads were collapsed and filtered. For each sample, productive Simpson clonality was calculated by taking the square root of Simpson's diversity index across productive rearrangements. As stored in TCRdb, this immuneACCESS dataset retains in-frame rearrangements with V and J assigned. A fraction of the clones does not appear; measured against another copy, unresolved V genes explain less than half of the discrepancy, and the remainder lacks a known reason. Clone size and the V and J calls come from that table; the DNA yielded D and trimming. The sample profile shows tens of thousands of clones; more than 75% of them were found once. The ten largest make up about 22% of the sample.

The collaborating institutions used their own protocols to collect whole blood in K2EDTA tubes. Collaborator samples were shipped for TCRbeta analysis as frozen whole blood, isolated PBMCs, or DNA extracted from either sample type. At the junction V is shortened by 4 bases and J by 1 base; bases outside the gene matches: 5. The germline V gene provides CDR1 WSHSY and CDR2 SAAADI. Including the terminal cysteine and phenylalanine, the CDR3 comprises 16 residues. Solely the CDR3 DNA is kept, with 48 bases framed from the first base. Recombination connected TRBV10-2 to TRBJ2-2; 8 nucleotides in the junction match TRBD1. Input material: peripheral blood. The sequence derives from a woman aged 55-70 years with acute or convalescent COVID-19. The CDR3: CASSGSGQGNTGELFF. The DNA reads as follows: TGCGCCAGCAGTGGTTCCGGACAGGGGAACACCGGGGAGCTGTTTTTT.